A selection of T cell receptor beta chains follows, all from one sample in a study of T cells in Graves' hyperthyroidism and ophthalmopathy. TCRdb fed the multiplex PCR reads into MiXCR, producing one record per CDR3 protein. The table includes roughly 350,000 distinct CDR3 sequences, around 14% detected once. The specimen was blood. The receptors shown here come from a woman aged 25 to 39 with Graves' hyperthyroidism. Each CDR3 is given with its conserved first and last residue. D genes are given only for firm matches. Expanded clones get a size class; other rows say once, few or many, or leave the size out.

TRBV28	TRBJ2-1	many	-	TGTGCCAGCAGTTTAGGGGGCGGCTCTGAGCAGTTCTTC	CASSLGGGSEQFF
TRBV20-1	TRBJ2-1	many	-	TGCAGTGCCCCACTACGACCAATAGATGAGCAGTTCTTC	CSAPLRPIDEQFF
TRBV6-5	TRBJ1-2	many	-	TGTGCCAGCAGTTACTCGAGAGGGGAATTGGGCTATGGCTACACCTTC	CASSYSRGELGYGYTF
TRBV2	TRBJ2-1	-	-	TGTGCCAGCAGTGTGGACATTCTGAGCTTCTACAATGAGCAGTTCTTC	CASSVDILSFYNEQFF
TRBV7-2	TRBJ2-1	many	-	TGTGCCAGCAGCCTCCGGGACACCTACAATGGGCAGTTCTTC	CASSLRDTYNGQFF
TRBV29-1	TRBJ2-2	-	-	TGCAGCGTTGAAGATGGGCAGCACACCGGGGAGCTGTTTTTT	CSVEDGQHTGELFF
TRBV11-2	TRBJ2-3	many	-	TGTGCCAGCAGCCCAGGGGTCCAGGGCAAGCCTACGCAGTATTTT	CASSPGVQGKPTQYF
TRBV7-9	TRBJ2-3	few	TRBD2	TGTGCCAGCAGCTTAGGTACGACTAGCGGGAGCCCAGATACGCAGTATTTT	CASSLGTTSGSPDTQYF
TRBV28	TRBJ2-7	-	TRBD1	TGTGCCAGCACGGCAGGGGGCGTCGAGCAGTACTTC	CASTAGGVEQYF
TRBV27	TRBJ2-1	few	-	TGTGCCAGCAGTTCCCCCGCCATGGGCAATGAGCAGTTCTTC	CASSSPAMGNEQFF
TRBV7-2	TRBJ1-1	-	-	TGTGCCAGCAGCCAAGGAGGGGTCATGACTGAAGCTTTCTTT	CASSQGGVMTEAFF
TRBV11-2	TRBJ2-5	many	-	TGTGCCAGCAGCCTCGACCTCGGGACCCAGTACTTC	CASSLDLGTQYF
TRBV7-9	TRBJ2-7	-	TRBD2	TGTGCCAGCAGCTTAGCGCAGGCTAGCGGGATCGAGCAGTACTTC	CASSLAQASGIEQYF
TRBV6-1	TRBJ2-1	many	-	TGTGCCAGCAGGGCCTTAGGTTTGAATGAGCAGTTCTTC	CASRALGLNEQFF
TRBV29-1	TRBJ2-1	few	TRBD1	TGCAGCGTGGACACAGGGGGGACGGGTGAGCAGTTCTTC	CSVDTGGTGEQFF
TRBV11-2	TRBJ2-1	-	TRBD2	TGTGCCAGCAGCTTAGGACTAGCGGGAGTTAAGGACAATGAGCAGTTCTTC	CASSLGLAGVKDNEQFF
TRBV30	TRBJ1-5	-	-	TGTGCCCGGAGTGTTTCTGGGATTAGCAATCAGCCCCAGCATTTT	CARSVSGISNQPQHF
TRBV11-2	TRBJ2-1	many	-	TGTGCCAGCAGGGAAAAAGAACCAGCCGAGTACAATGAGCAGTTCTTC	CASREKEPAEYNEQFF
TRBV7-9	TRBJ2-7	-	-	TGTGCCAGCAGCCCGCCGACCCCGAACTACGAGCAGTACTTC	CASSPPTPNYEQYF
TRBV24-1	TRBJ2-4	many	-	TGTGCCACCAGTGACCTCGATAGGGACCCAGCCAAAAACATTCAGTACTTC	CATSDLDRDPAKNIQYF
TRBV19	TRBJ2-5	many	TRBD1	TGTGCCAGTAGTATCGGACAGGTAGGACAAGAGACCCAGTACTTC	CASSIGQVGQETQYF
TRBV7-3	TRBJ2-3	-	TRBD2	TGTGCCAGCAGCCGGGGACTAGCGGGAGGCACAGATACGCAGTATTTT	CASSRGLAGGTDTQYF
TRBV20-1	TRBJ2-1	few	TRBD2	TGCAGTGTGCCGACTAGCGGGAGCTCCTACAATGAGCAGTTCTTC	CSVPTSGSSYNEQFF
TRBV5-1	TRBJ2-5	-	-	TGCGCCAGATTCAAAGCGCAAGAGACCCAGTACTTC	CARFKAQETQYF
TRBV25-1	TRBJ2-7	few	TRBD2	TGTGCCAGCAGTCGGTCTTACCCAACTAGCGGGAGCATCTACGAGCAGTACTTC	CASSRSYPTSGSIYEQYF
TRBV28	TRBJ1-3	-	TRBD1	TGTGCCAGCAGACTCGGGGACAGATACCGCTCTGGAAACACCATATATTTT	CASRLGDRYRSGNTIYF
TRBV18	TRBJ2-2	-	TRBD1	TGTGCCAGCTCACCACGGGACAGGAAAGGGAGCGGAGAGCTGTTTTTT	CASSPRDRKGSGELFF
TRBV2	TRBJ2-3	many	-	TGTGCCAGCAGCGAGACCACAGATACGCAGTATTTT	CASSETTDTQYF
TRBV20-1	TRBJ2-7	many	-	TGCAGTGGAGGAGGCGGGATCTACGAGCAGTACTTC	CSGGGGIYEQYF
TRBV7-3	TRBJ2-1	many	-	TGTGCCAGCAGCTTCGGGATTGTTGGGTACAATGAGCAGTTCTTC	CASSFGIVGYNEQFF
TRBV20-1	TRBJ1-3	few	TRBD1	TGCAGTGCTAGTACGCCCGGACAGGGATGGAACACCATATATTTT	CSASTPGQGWNTIYF
TRBV20-1	TRBJ1-5	-	TRBD1	TGCAGTGCACTGGACAGGGTGGGCAATCAGCCCCAGCATTTT	CSALDRVGNQPQHF
TRBV29-1	TRBJ2-3	many	-	TGCAGCGTTGAAGATGGACTGACAGATACGCAGTATTTT	CSVEDGLTDTQYF